The subject of this entry is one T cell receptor beta chain. Its target is not known. This entry comes from a study of radiation and T cells in renal cell carcinoma. Study-level results: From baseline, blood top tumor clonotypes peaked at 2 weeks post-radiation.

The method was immunoSEQ multiplex PCR; TCRdb's version includes in-frame clones alone and lacks a portion of them. The data contain roughly 90,000 clones, 85% of them singletons. Germline V lookup: CDR1 SGHRS, CDR2 YFSETQ. CDR3 length: 14 residues. Deletions cut 3 bases from V and 11 bases from J, with 20 bases between. As for time point: blood 4 weeks post-SBRT, at nephrectomy. Regarding treatment: 15 Gy SBRT to primary tumor, nephrectomy 4 weeks later. Nephrectomy followed 15 Gy stereotactic body radiation by 4 weeks. Serial blood draws occurred at baseline and 2 and 4 weeks post-SBRT. Clear cell pathology was present in this patient's renal cell carcinoma.

Sequenced here: blood, sampled from a patient whose treatment included radiotherapy and nephrectomy. This sequence joins TRBV5-1 and TRBJ2-5; either TRBD1 or TRBD2 may supply D (5 bases each). The sequence came from a man aged 45 to 65 with renal cell carcinoma. The CDR3 is CASSSHRFSAGQYF. In DNA, the CDR3 is TGCGCCAGCAGCTCCCACAGGTTTAGCGCCGGACAGTACTTC. Full variable domain (remainder filled in from reference TRBV5-1 and TRBJ2-5): KAGVTQTPRYLIKTRGQQVTLSCSPISGHRSVSWYQQTPGQGLQFLFEYFSETQRNKGNFPGRFSGRQFSNSRSEMNVSTLELGDSALYLCASSSHRFSAGQYFGPGTRLLVL.